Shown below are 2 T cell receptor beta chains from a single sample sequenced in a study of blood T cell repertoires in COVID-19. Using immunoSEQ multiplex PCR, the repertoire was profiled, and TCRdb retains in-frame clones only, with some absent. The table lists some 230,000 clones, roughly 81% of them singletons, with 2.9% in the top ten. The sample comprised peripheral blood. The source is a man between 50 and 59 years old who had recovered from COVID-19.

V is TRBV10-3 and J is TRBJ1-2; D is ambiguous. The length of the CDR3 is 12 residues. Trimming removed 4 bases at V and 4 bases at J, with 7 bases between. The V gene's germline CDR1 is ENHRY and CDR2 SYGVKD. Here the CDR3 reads CAISVGIYGYTF. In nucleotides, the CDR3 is TGTGCCATCAGTGTGGGCATCTATGGCTACACCTTC.

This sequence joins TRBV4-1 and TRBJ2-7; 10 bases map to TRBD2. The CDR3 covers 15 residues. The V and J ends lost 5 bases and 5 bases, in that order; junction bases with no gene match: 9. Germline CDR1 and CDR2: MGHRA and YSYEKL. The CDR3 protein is CASSFALAGVDEQYF. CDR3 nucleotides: TGCGCCAGCAGCTTCGCCCTAGCGGGAGTAGACGAGCAGTACTTC.